This T cell receptor (beta chain) was identified during a study of blood T cell repertoires in COVID-19. Looking at the study overall: Both acute and convalescent COVID-19 samples were obtained from the United States, Italy and Spain. Sample material is recorded as cDNA or gDNA derived from T cells, B-cell-depleted T cells, or PBMCs.

In the original workflow: Cell counts per sample came from amplifying reference gene primers. Repertoires were generated with immunoSEQ multiplex PCR, while TCRdb's copy carries only in-frame clones and drops some. V and J calls and clone size come straight from that table; D and trimming were deduced from the DNA. The table includes 15,000 to 20,000 clones, 89% detected once. The CDR3 loop spans 15 amino acids. The V gene end was trimmed by 3 bases and the J gene end by 2 bases; junction bases not matched to a gene: 3. The germline V gene has CDR1 MGHRA and CDR2 YSYEKL. The sample was peripheral blood. The TCR originated in a man between 60 and 70 years old with active COVID-19. The chain is built from TRBV4-1 and TRBJ1-4, with TRBD1 matching over 7 bases. The CDR3 DNA sequence: TGCGCCAGCAGCCATACAGGGGCCACTAATGAAAAACTGTTTTTT. Translating gives CASSHTGATNEKLFF.